This is a list of T cell receptor beta chains from one sample in a study of blood T cell repertoires in COVID-19. The protocol was immunoSEQ multiplex PCR, while the TCRdb copy is restricted to in-frame clones and leaves out a portion. The data contain 150,000 to 200,000 clones, 65% to 85% of them singletons. The source material was peripheral blood. All receptors come from a woman aged 25 to 39 with acute or convalescent COVID-19. The CDR3 runs from the conserved cysteine through the conserved F or W. The D gene is left open where the match is weak. The size field is filled for only some rows; it gives once, few, many or a size class.

abundance,d_gene,j_gene,v_gene,CDR3aa,CDR3nt
.,TRBD2,TRBJ2-3,TRBV7-2,CASSWTSGGAPDTQYF,TGTGCCAGCAGCTGGACTAGCGGGGGGGCTCCAGATACGCAGTATTTT
.,TRBD1,TRBJ2-7,TRBV4-3,CASSQDNRGVNEQYF,TGCGCCAGCAGCCAGGACAACAGGGGGGTCAACGAGCAGTACTTC
few,TRBD2,TRBJ2-5,TRBV5-4,CASSLGLAGGQETQYF,TGTGCCAGCAGCTTGGGACTAGCGGGGGGCCAAGAGACCCAGTACTTC
.,.,TRBJ1-2,TRBV5-3,CARSLSHEEANYGYTF,TGTGCCAGAAGCTTGAGCCACGAAGAAGCTAACTATGGCTACACCTTC
.,TRBD1,TRBJ2-7,TRBV27,CASKGQRTFYEQYF,TGTGCCAGCAAGGGACAGAGGACGTTCTACGAGCAGTACTTC
once,TRBD1,TRBJ1-3,TRBV7-8,CASSLEGDRGFAIYF,TGTGCCAGCAGCTTAGAAGGGGACAGGGGGTTCGCCATATATTTT
.,TRBD2,TRBJ2-7,TRBV6-4,CASSPQAGGYEQYF,TGTGCCAGCAGTCCCCAAGCGGGAGGTTACGAGCAGTACTTC
.,TRBD1,TRBJ2-1,TRBV28,CASSPGDGQGAFEQFF,TGTGCCAGCAGTCCCGGCGATGGACAGGGTGCATTTGAGCAGTTCTTC
.,TRBD1,TRBJ1-2,TRBV4-3,CASSQTPWGQRNYGYTF,TGCGCCAGCAGCCAAACCCCGTGGGGACAGCGAAACTATGGCTACACCTTC
.,TRBD2,TRBJ2-3,TRBV19,CASSLFGGGSTDTQYF,TGTGCCAGTAGTCTATTCGGGGGAGGGAGCACAGATACGCAGTATTTT
.,TRBD1,TRBJ1-1,TRBV19,CASRGSWTEAFF,TGTGCCAGCAGGGGGTCTTGGACTGAAGCTTTCTTT